Presented here are 30 T cell receptor beta chains from one specimen sequenced in a study of cytomegalovirus exposure and HLA in healthy donors. PCR involved 60 Vbeta and 13 Jbeta primers. Sequenced by immunoSEQ multiplex PCR; TCRdb stores in-frame clones only, minus some. The sample records 150,000 to 200,000 clones, roughly 79% being singletons. The sample comprised PBMCs. The origin of the receptors is a man younger than 40 in good health and CMV-seronegative.

The chain is built from TRBV5-1 and TRBJ2-1, with D perhaps TRBD1 (7 bases). Trimming stripped 4 bases from V and 5 bases from J, with 16 bases between. The CDR3 runs 15 residues. Germline CDR1 SGHRS, CDR2 YFSETQ. CDR3 residues: CASSPSGRGDNEQFF. The DNA for the CDR3 is TGCGCCAGCAGCCCCAGCGGCAGGGGGGACAATGAGCAGTTCTTC.

The chain links TRBV10-3 to TRBJ1-5; D is undetermined. V was pared by 4 bases and J by 0 bases, with 10 bases between. The CDR3 totals 15 residues. CDR1 and CDR2 from the germline V gene are ENHRY and SYGVKD. The CDR3 region is CAISANRDSNQPQHF. CDR3 nucleotide sequence: TGTGCCATCAGTGCGAATAGAGATAGCAATCAGCCCCAGCATTTT.

V is TRBV13 and J is TRBJ1-1; TRBD1 matches at 8 bases. Germline loops: CDR1 PRHDT, CDR2 FYEKMQ (reference sequence). This CDR3 comprises 15 residues. Trimming at V came to 5 bases and at J to 1 base, leaving 6 bases not matched to a gene. The CDR3 reads CASSVTGEWNTEAFF. CDR3 in DNA: TGTGCCAGCAGCGTGACAGGGGAATGGAACACTGAAGCTTTCTTT.

The chain couples TRBV19 to TRBJ2-5, with TRBD2 identical over 10 bases. V lost 5 bases to trimming and J lost 4 bases; unmatched junction nucleotides: 10. The V gene's germline CDR1 is LNHDA and CDR2 SQIVND (reference sequence). The CDR3 is 16 amino acids. The CDR3 sequence: CASSWSSGSLGETQYF. The CDR3 DNA sequence: TGTGCCAGTAGTTGGTCTAGCGGGAGCTTAGGAGAGACCCAGTACTTC. The entire variable domain, with the rest obtained from reference TRBV19 and TRBJ2-5, is as follows: DGGITQSPKYLFRKEGQNVTLSCEQNLNHDAMYWYRQDPGQGLRLIYYSQIVNDFQKGDIAEGYSVSREKKESFPLTVTSAQKNPTAFYLCASSWSSGSLGETQYFGPGTRLLVL.

The J gene is TRBJ1-4, the V gene TRBV6-1; 7 positions match TRBD1. CDR3 size: 19 residues. The trim removed 4 bases at V and 0 bases at J, leaving 14 bases unmatched. The germline gives CDR1 MNHNS, CDR2 SASEGT. In DNA form, the CDR3 reads TGTGCCAGCAGTGTGTTTGTTGGAGGACAGGCAGCAACTAATGAAAAACTGTTTTTT. This encodes CASSVFVGGQAATNEKLFF.

The chain couples TRBV19 to TRBJ1-5; a weak D match, TRBD1 (5 bases). Per the germline V gene, CDR1 is LNHDA and CDR2 is SQIVND (reference sequence). This CDR3 has 17 residues. Deletions cut 5 bases from V and 2 bases from J, with 19 bases between. CDR3 loop: CASSPGTPGGGNQPQHF. The CDR3 DNA is TGTGCCAGTAGTCCGGGGACTCCCGGGGGTGGCAATCAGCCCCAGCATTTT.

V gene TRBV6-5 combines with J gene TRBJ1-2; 7 bases agree with TRBD1. The CDR3 has 15 residues. The germline CDR1 and CDR2 sequences are MNHEY and SVGAGI. V lost 6 bases, J lost 6 bases, and 13 bases stayed unmatched. The CDR3 DNA sequence: TGTGCCAGCAGCCCTACAGGGGTTTTGGGGGATGGCTACACCTTC. It is translated as CASSPTGVLGDGYTF.

The gene calls are TRBV28 and TRBJ2-2, with 7 bases fitting TRBD1. The CDR3 has 14 amino acids. The germline CDR1 and CDR2 sequences are MDHEN and SYDVKM. J was trimmed by 4 bases and V by 8 bases; bases with no gene match: 7. CDR3 nucleotides: TGTGCCAGCCGGCGACAGGGAACCACCGGGGAGCTGTTTTTT. Translating gives CASRRQGTTGELFF.

V is TRBV28 and J is TRBJ1-2; D gene ambiguous. V lost 4 bases, J lost 8 bases, and 14 bases lay in between. Germline CDR1 MDHEN, CDR2 SYDVKM. The CDR3 length is 13 residues. CDR3 DNA sequence: TGTGCCAGCAGTTCTCACAGACTATCGGGCTACACCTTC. Amino acid sequence: CASSSHRLSGYTF.

The rearrangement joins TRBV5-4 to TRBJ2-7, with 8 nucleotides matching TRBD1. The CDR3 has 16 residues. The ends lost 1 base at V and 4 bases at J; junction bases unmatched: 10. The germline V gene encodes CDR1 SGHNT and CDR2 YYREEE (reference sequence). The CDR3 coding sequence is TGTGCCAGCAGCTTGAGACAGGGGAGTCTGGGATACGAGCAGTACTTC. Encoded protein: CASSLRQGSLGYEQYF.

The chain recombines TRBV11-2 with TRBJ1-1; D may be TRBD1 (6 bases). The V gene lost 2 bases and the J gene lost 4 bases, with 11 bases spanning the gap. The germline gives CDR1 SGHAT, CDR2 FQNNGV. CDR3 length: 14 amino acids. CDR3 coding DNA: TGTGCCAGCAGCTTAACGGGGGGCCGCACTGAAGCTTTCTTT. Its protein is CASSLTGGRTEAFF.

This clone was seen a few times. This sequence joins TRBV19 and TRBJ1-2; D not certain. CDR1 is LNHDA and CDR2 is SQIVND in the germline V gene (reference sequence). Trimming shortened V by 3 bases and J by 6 bases, and 11 bases separated the two germline ends. The CDR3 contains 13 residues. The CDR3 coding sequence is TGTGCCAGTAGTATTGATGAGGTTAATGGCTACACCTTC. Translating it yields CASSIDEVNGYTF. Filled out from reference TRBV19 and TRBJ1-2, the complete variable domain reads DGGITQSPKYLFRKEGQNVTLSCEQNLNHDAMYWYRQDPGQGLRLIYYSQIVNDFQKGDIAEGYSVSREKKESFPLTVTSAQKNPTAFYLCASSIDEVNGYTFGSGTRLTVV.

This rearrangement joins TRBV6-1 to TRBJ2-1; 8 bases agree with TRBD2. Germline lookup yields CDR1 MNHNS and CDR2 SASEGT. V was clipped by 0 bases and J by 9 bases; unmatched bases: 10. There are 16 residues in the CDR3. CDR3 in amino acids: CASSEAGGGRRGEQFF. Here the CDR3 DNA reads TGTGCCAGCAGTGAAGCCGGCGGCGGGAGGAGGGGTGAGCAGTTCTTC.

This clone was found once. The genes are TRBV29-1 and TRBJ2-5; tentative D call: TRBD2 (7 bases). The CDR3 spans 13 residues. Germline V gene sequence: CDR1 SQVTM, CDR2 ANQGSEA. Trimming removed 6 bases from V and 2 bases from J, with 13 bases in between. CDR3 in amino acids: CSVGGGGQETQYF. CDR3 sequence (DNA): TGCAGCGTGGGGGGAGGGGGGCAAGAGACCCAGTACTTC.

The chain recombines TRBV15 with TRBJ2-4, with 7 bases aligning to TRBD2. V was clipped by 0 bases and J by 6 bases; unmatched bases: 5. The CDR3 totals 15 residues. Germline-derived CDR1 and CDR2 are LNHNV and YYDKDF (reference sequence). CDR3 amino acids: CATSRDVGRGNIQYF. CDR3 nucleotides: TGTGCCACCAGCAGAGACGTGGGGAGGGGAAACATTCAGTACTTC.

This clone was observed once. The identical CDR3 is also encoded by other nucleotide sequences in the sample. The chain links TRBV18 to TRBJ2-1, with 10 nucleotides matching TRBD1. From germline, CDR1 is KGHSH and CDR2 LQKENI. CDR3 length equals 16 residues. The ends lost 1 base at V and 3 bases at J; junction bases unmatched: 3. CDR3 nucleotides: TGTGCCAGCTCACCACTTGGGACAGGGGACTACAATGAGCAGTTCTTC. It yields the protein CASSPLGTGDYNEQFF.

This sequence joins TRBV19 and TRBJ1-3; maybe TRBD1 (5 bases). Germline V gene lookup returns CDR1 LNHDA and CDR2 SQIVND (reference sequence). The CDR3 spans 12 residues. CDR3 protein: CGAAGLGNTIYF. The CDR3 bases are TGTGGGGCGGCAGGGCTGGGAAACACCATATATTTT. The full variable domain, its missing parts supplied by reference TRBV19 and TRBJ1-3, is DGGITQSPKYLFRKEGQNVTLSCEQNLNHDAMYWYRQDPGQGLRLIYYSQIVNDFQKGDIAEGYSVSREKKESFPLTVTSAQKNPTAFYLCGAAGLGNTIYFGEGSWLTVV.

This chain uses TRBV7-9 with TRBJ2-1, with TRBD2 matching over 9 bases. V dropped 4 bases and J dropped 6; count of bases not matched to a gene: 19. Germline V lookup: CDR1 SEHNR, CDR2 FQNEAQ (reference sequence). The CDR3 extends over 19 amino acids. The CDR3 sequence: CASSSKATGGRANFNEQFF. CDR3 DNA: TGTGCCAGCAGCTCTAAGGCCACAGGCGGGAGGGCGAATTTCAATGAGCAGTTCTTC. Combining the CDR3 with reference TRBV7-9 and TRBJ2-1 gives the whole variable domain DTGVSQNPRHKITKRGQNVTFRCDPISEHNRLYWYRQTLGQGPEFLTYFQNEAQLEKSRLLSDRFSAERPKGSFSTLEIQRTEQGDSAMYLCASSSKATGGRANFNEQFFGPGTRLTVL.

This chain joins TRBV5-4 and TRBJ2-2; 9 nucleotides line up with TRBD1. This CDR3 is built from 15 residues. V dropped 5 bases and J dropped 6; count of bases not matched to a gene: 8. Germline V gene data show CDR1 as SGHNT and CDR2 as YYREEE (reference sequence). CDR3 in amino acids: CASRKGQGGPGELFF. The CDR3 DNA is TGTGCCAGCAGAAAGGGACAGGGTGGCCCCGGGGAGCTGTTTTTT.

This chain connects TRBV9 to TRBJ1-1, with 9 bases lining up with TRBD1. There are 16 residues in the CDR3. V was pared by 0 bases and J by 8 bases, with 11 bases of the junction left unmatched. Germline assignment: CDR1 SGDLS and CDR2 YYNGEE. CDR3 sequence: CASSVVTGGAWPEAFF. CDR3 in DNA: TGTGCCAGCAGCGTAGTTACAGGGGGCGCCTGGCCCGAAGCTTTCTTT.

The chain is built from TRBV5-1 and TRBJ1-5; possibly TRBD1 for D (5 bases). Germline V CDR1 and CDR2: SGHRS, YFSETQ. The length of the CDR3 is 15 residues. The ends were cut back, 0 bases at V and 1 base at J, with 8 bases in the middle. CDR3 nucleotide sequence: TGCGCCAGCAGCTTGGAAGGGGCGAGCAATCAGCCCCAGCATTTT. Translating it yields CASSLEGASNQPQHF.

This chain joins TRBV9 and TRBJ2-1; 13 bases agree with TRBD2. Germline V CDR1 and CDR2: SGDLS, YYNGEE. V shed 4 bases, J shed 0 bases, and the junction held 7 bases outside the gene matches. The length of the CDR3 is 18 residues. In DNA form, the CDR3 reads TGTGCCAGCAGCCCCGGGACTAGCGGGACCAGCTCCTACAATGAGCAGTTCTTC. Translated: CASSPGTSGTSSYNEQFF.

J is TRBJ2-7 and V is TRBV10-3; 12 nucleotides line up with TRBD1. V shed 7 bases and J 5 bases; nucleotides not matched to a gene: 6. CDR3 size: 14 residues. The germline CDR1 and CDR2 sequences are ENHRY and SYGVKD. Here the CDR3 reads CAIKRDRGLDEQYF. In DNA, the CDR3 is TGTGCCATCAAAAGGGACAGGGGGCTGGACGAGCAGTACTTC.

V is TRBV2 and J is TRBJ2-7; tentatively, D is TRBD2 (6 bases). The ends were cut back, 5 bases at V and 0 bases at J, with 11 bases in the middle. CDR1 is SNHLY, CDR2 FYNNEI, per germline. The CDR3 spans 14 residues. CDR3 in amino acids: CASSFRRDSYEQYF. CDR3 bases: TGTGCCAGCAGTTTCAGGCGGGACTCCTACGAGCAGTACTTC. The complete variable domain, with remaining parts taken from reference TRBV2 and TRBJ2-7, reads EPEVTQTPSHQVTQMGQEVILRCVPISNHLYFYWYRQILGQKVEFLVSFYNNEISEKSEIFDDQFSVERPDGSNFTLKIRSTKLEDSAMYFCASSFRRDSYEQYFGPGTRLTVT.

The V gene is TRBV28, the J gene TRBJ2-1; 9 bases agree with TRBD2. From germline, CDR1 is MDHEN and CDR2 SYDVKM. V trimming: 3 bases; J trimming: 3 bases; junction bases outside the gene matches: 15. This CDR3 is built from 19 residues. The CDR3 nucleotides are TGTGCCAGCAGTTTTGGCTCGATTGCGGGAGGGCCTTTCTACAATGAGCAGTTCTTC. Its translation: CASSFGSIAGGPFYNEQFF.

This sequence joins TRBV7-9 and TRBJ2-7; 10 bases match TRBD1. Germline loops: CDR1 SEHNR, CDR2 FQNEAQ (reference sequence). Trimming at V came to 11 bases and at J to 2 bases, leaving 3 bases not matched to a gene. The CDR3 is made up of 12 amino acids. CDR3 loop: CASGQGPYEQYF. The CDR3 DNA sequence: TGTGCCTCGGGACAGGGGCCCTACGAGCAGTACTTC. The variable domain in full, with the rest retrieved from reference TRBV7-9 and TRBJ2-7, is DTGVSQNPRHKITKRGQNVTFRCDPISEHNRLYWYRQTLGQGPEFLTYFQNEAQLEKSRLLSDRFSAERPKGSFSTLEIQRTEQGDSAMYLCASGQGPYEQYFGPGTRLTVT.

The chain couples TRBV4-1 to TRBJ2-7; 8 nucleotides line up with TRBD1. V shed 3 bases and J 3 bases; nucleotides not matched to a gene: 7. Germline lookup yields CDR1 MGHRA and CDR2 YSYEKL. CDR3 length: 15 residues. The chain's CDR3 is CASSQATGVGYEQYF. DNA for the CDR3: TGCGCCAGCAGCCAGGCGACAGGGGTGGGCTACGAGCAGTACTTC.

V is TRBV30 and J is TRBJ1-1, with 7 bases fitting TRBD1. The CDR3 loop spans 11 amino acids. J lost 10 bases, V lost 1 base, and 3 bases had no gene match. CDR1 and CDR2 from the germline V gene are GTSNPN and SVGIG (reference sequence). The CDR3 nucleotides read TGTGCCTGGAGTGAACAGGGGCGAGCTTTCTTT. The encoded protein is CAWSEQGRAFF.

This rearrangement joins TRBV6-5 to TRBJ2-1; D possibly corresponds to TRBD2 (6 bases). The CDR3 consists of 15 residues. Deletions cut 5 bases from V and 3 bases from J, with 14 bases between. Looked up from germline, CDR1 is MNHEY and CDR2 is SVGAGI. Written as DNA, the CDR3 is TGTGCCAGCAGTGGGAGTAGCGGCATCTACAATGAGCAGTTCTTC. It specifies CASSGSSGIYNEQFF.

The rearrangement joins TRBV5-1 to TRBJ2-3, with D tentatively TRBD1 (6 bases). Deletions cut 5 bases from V and 3 bases from J, with 10 bases between. The CDR3 is 13 amino acids. Germline loops: CDR1 SGHRS, CDR2 YFSETQ. The CDR3 is CASSVGTTDTQYF. As DNA, the CDR3 is TGCGCCAGCAGTGTTGGGACAACAGATACGCAGTATTTT.